The clone carrying this T cell receptor (beta chain) was recorded only once. In the original analysis: Counts of nucleated cells, estimated from reference gene primer amplification, were obtained. Sequencing used immunoSEQ multiplex PCR; TCRdb keeps in-frame clones, though not all of them. The V and J calls and clone size are taken from that table; D and trimming were inferred from the DNA. The table records approximately 260,000 clones, around 86% of them present only once. These data originate in a study of blood T cell repertoires in COVID-19. Study-level information: Spain, Italy and the United States supplied samples that represented acute and convalescent COVID-19. The analysed material was cDNA or gDNA that came from T cells, B-cell-depleted T cells, or PBMCs.

Germline CDR1 and CDR2: WSHSY and SAAADI. Between the trimmed V and J ends, which lost 7 bases and 7 bases, there was a span of 23 bases. The CDR3 is made up of 16 amino acids. The receptor was derived from a woman aged 55-70 years with active or convalescent COVID-19. This chain uses TRBV10-2 with TRBJ2-1, with D perhaps TRBD2 (7 bases). The sample taken for sequencing was peripheral blood. In DNA, the CDR3 is TGCGCCAGCACCGTTGACGGGGGGCGTCGGCTAAATGAGCAGTTCTTC. This codes for CASTVDGGRRLNEQFF.